This T cell receptor (beta chain) was sequenced during a study of shared clonotypes between healthy human individuals. Partitioning of CD4+ cells yielded a CD45RA+ naive subset and a CD45RA-negative memory subset. This CDR3 contains 14 residues. The V segment lost 7 bases and the J segment 5 bases; nucleotides outside the gene matches: 6. Looked up from germline, CDR1 is SGDLS and CDR2 is YYNGEE. Per the original methods: With immunoSEQ giving junction-only sequences and no quality scores, filtering differed. Clones were sequenced by immunoSEQ multiplex PCR, and TCRdb holds only the in-frame ones, with some missing. The DNA gave D and trimming, while V, J and clone size come from that table. The sample yields over a million clones, approximately 98% seen once.

The sequenced sample was naive CD4+ T cells sorted from blood. Subset: CD45RA+ positively selected. The chain is built from TRBV9 and TRBJ2-1, with 10 bases identical to TRBD2. The clonotype was recovered from a man aged 25-45 years in good health. For the CDR3, the DNA is TGTGCCAGCGGATTAAGCGGGAGGGACAATGAGCAGTTCTTC. Its protein is CASGLSGRDNEQFF.